This T cell receptor beta chain is drawn from a study of blood T cell repertoires in COVID-19. Per the study methods: Reference gene primers were amplified, and this amplification served to estimate nucleated cell counts. Sequencing was performed with immunoSEQ multiplex PCR; in TCRdb, only in-frame clones are kept and a portion is missing. For V, J and clone size, that table is used; D and trimming come from the DNA. This table has roughly 70,000 clones, 86% appearing once. Trimming shortened V by 7 bases and J by 6 bases, and 15 bases separated the two germline ends. There are 14 residues in the CDR3. Germline assignment: CDR1 LNHDA and CDR2 SQIVND (reference sequence).

This receptor was obtained from a man aged 65-85 years with active COVID-19. Sequencing was done on a sample of peripheral blood. The chain links TRBV19 to TRBJ2-2; D might be TRBD2 (6 bases). CDR3 DNA: TGTGCCAGTACCATGTACGGGGGTTCCGGGGAGCTGTTTTTT. It codes for CASTMYGGSGELFF.